Presented here are 16 T cell receptor beta chains from one specimen sequenced in a study of T cells in Graves' hyperthyroidism and ophthalmopathy. Researchers took RNA transcripts and amplified the TCR beta CDR3 regions from them. The HTBI primer set was used in a first-round RT-PCR of the TCR CDR3. TCRdb reprocessed the multiplex PCR reads via MiXCR and lists one record per CDR3 protein. The sample carries about 360,000 distinct CDR3 sequences, about a fifth recorded once. Input material: blood. These TCRs come from a young woman with Graves' hyperthyroidism.

This clonotype was detected many times. The chain employs TRBV6-1 and TRBJ2-5, with D tentatively TRBD1 (6 bases). Trimming removed 5 bases at V and 2 bases at J, with 15 bases between. The CDR3 extends over 15 amino acids. Germline V gene data show CDR1 as MNHNS and CDR2 as SASEGT. The chain's CDR3 is CASSKVTGPQETQYF. The CDR3 region has the DNA TGTGCCAGCAGTAAGGTGACAGGTCCACAAGAGACCCAGTACTTC.

The chain recombines TRBV6-2 or TRBV6-3 with TRBJ2-2; no clear D gene. V gave up 5 bases and J gave up 0 bases, with 7 bases separating them. Germline-derived CDR1 and CDR2 are MNHEY and SVGEGT. The CDR3 has 14 residues. The CDR3 nucleotides are TGTGCCAGCAGTCGAACATCGAACACCGGGGAGCTGTTTTTT. This sequence encodes CASSRTSNTGELFF.

The V and J genes are TRBV28 and TRBJ1-5; a possible D gene is TRBD1 (5 bases). Trimming cost V 6 bases and J 2 bases, with 11 bases left between them. The V gene's germline CDR1 is MDHEN and CDR2 SYDVKM. The CDR3 extends over 14 amino acids. The CDR3 protein is CASRWRDGNQPQHF. The CDR3 DNA follows: TGTGCCAGCAGGTGGAGGGACGGCAATCAGCCCCAGCATTTT.

This clonotype was detected many times. The rearrangement joins TRBV30 to TRBJ1-2, with D possibly TRBD1 on 5 matching bases. The V end lost 3 bases, the J end lost 8 bases, and 13 bases lay between the germline ends. The CDR3 runs to 12 residues. Germline V gene lookup returns CDR1 GTSNPN and CDR2 SVGIG (reference sequence). The CDR3, as DNA: TGTGCCTGGAGGGGACGGTCGGGGGGCTACACCTTC. It encodes CAWRGRSGGYTF.

This clonotype was seen ten or more times. The chain employs TRBV10-3 and TRBJ2-5; maybe TRBD2 (6 bases). The CDR3 has 14 amino acids. The germline V and J ends were trimmed by 4 bases and 3 bases, with 12 bases remaining between them. From germline, CDR1 is ENHRY and CDR2 SYGVKD. The CDR3 coding sequence is TGTGCCATCAGTGCGAGTCGGGAGAAAGAGACCCAGTACTTC. Translating it yields CAISASREKETQYF.

Many counts were recorded for this clonotype. The CDR3 DNA is TGTGCCAGCAGCCAAGATCGAGTCTTCTCTGGAAACACCATATATTTT. It is translated as CASSQDRVFSGNTIYF. V usage is TRBV4-2 and J usage is TRBJ1-3, with D hard to call. CDR3 size: 16 residues. CDR1 is LGHNA and CDR2 is YNFKEQ in the germline V gene. V was trimmed by 0 bases and J by 0 bases, leaving 9 bases between them.

The sample holds many counts of this clonotype. The V and J genes are TRBV7-3 and TRBJ2-7; D is ambiguous. Germline CDR1 is SGHTA and CDR2 is FQGTGA. Trimming removed 5 bases at V and 3 bases at J, with 14 bases between. The CDR3 covers 14 residues. The DNA of the CDR3 is TGTGCCAGCAGCGAAGGTGGCAGAAGCTACGAGCAGTACTTC. Its protein is CASSEGGRSYEQYF.

This clonotype was found many times. This sequence joins TRBV29-1 and TRBJ1-2; 8 nucleotides line up with TRBD1. V was pared by 5 bases and J by 8 bases, with 7 bases of the junction left unmatched. CDR3 length: 12 amino acids. Germline lookup yields CDR1 SQVTM and CDR2 ANQGSEA. The CDR3 nucleotides are TGCAGCGTTAAGGACAGGGCTGGCGGCTACACCTTC. Its protein product is CSVKDRAGGYTF.

This clonotype appeared many times. The J gene is TRBJ2-7, the V gene TRBV3-1; D unclear. CDR1 LGHDT and CDR2 YNNKEL come from the germline V gene (reference sequence). The CDR3 covers 12 residues. The V gene lost 4 bases and the J gene lost 0 bases, with 4 bases spanning the gap. The DNA for the CDR3 is TGTGCCAGCAGCCCTTACTCCTACGAGCAGTACTTC. Translation: CASSPYSYEQYF.

The chain carries TRBV14 and TRBJ2-2, with D unclear. Trimming cost V 5 bases and J 5 bases, with 9 bases left between them. Germline lookup yields CDR1 SGHDN and CDR2 FVKESK. This CDR3 is 13 amino acids long. This CDR3 is CASSKIGTGELFF. The CDR3 DNA reads as TGTGCCAGCAGCAAGATCGGTACCGGGGAGCTGTTTTTT.

The rearrangement joins TRBV12-3 or TRBV12-4 to TRBJ2-7, with a possible D match to TRBD2 (6 bases). V was cut by 1 base and J by 6 bases, with 13 bases left in between. This CDR3 comprises 14 residues. CDR3 sequence: CASSLVLAVTEQYF. The CDR3 DNA sequence: TGTGCCAGCAGTTTAGTATTAGCGGTCACCGAGCAGTACTTC.

This clonotype was detected many times. V gene TRBV6-4 combines with J gene TRBJ1-1; D not certain. Trimming took off 6 bases at V and 5 bases at J, with 16 bases between the two ends. The germline gives CDR1 MRHNA, CDR2 SNTAGT. The CDR3 extends over 14 amino acids. In nucleotides, the CDR3 is TGTGCCAGCAGCTCGAGGGCCCAGAGTACTGAAGCTTTCTTT. This codes for CASSSRAQSTEAFF.

This clonotype was found many times. The chain combines TRBV11-2 with TRBJ1-2; 9 bases line up with TRBD1. The germline CDR1 and CDR2 sequences are SGHAT and FQNNGV. V was clipped by 6 bases and J by 3 bases; unmatched bases: 8. CDR3 length equals 15 residues. The CDR3 spells CASRTAGQGHYGYTF. The CDR3 nucleotides are TGTGCCAGCAGAACCGCGGGACAGGGACACTATGGCTACACCTTC.

This clonotype was counted between two and nine times. Germline is not matched at one junction end, which may reflect a read error. The CDR3 DNA sequence: TGTGCCAGCAGCCGCAAGCTAGGGGGTAGCACTCAGCCCCAGCATTTT. This sequence encodes CASSRKLGGSTQPQHF. This chain links TRBV11-1 with TRBJ1-5; tentative D call: TRBD1 (6 bases). Germline loops: CDR1 SGHAT, CDR2 FQDESV (reference sequence). CDR3 length: 16 amino acids.

This clonotype was found many times. V gene TRBV2 combines with J gene TRBJ1-5; 7 bases are shared with TRBD1. Trimming took 4 bases from V and 0 from J; bases not matched to a gene: 6. The CDR3 runs to 16 residues. CDR1 and CDR2 (germline): SNHLY, FYNNEI. CDR3 DNA sequence: TGTGCCAGCAGTGGGGGGGAGGGGGCTAGCAATCAGCCCCAGCATTTT. Translating gives CASSGGEGASNQPQHF.

This clonotype was seen many times. The chain is built from TRBV11-2 and TRBJ2-2; TRBD2 aligns across 13 bases. There are 18 residues in the CDR3. Germline V lookup: CDR1 SGHAT, CDR2 FQNNGV. The J segment lost 4 bases and the V segment lost 5 bases, leaving 10 bases of the junction unmatched. DNA for the CDR3: TGTGCCAGCAGCCCCGGGACTAGCGGGGCGTGGGGCACCGGGGAGCTGTTTTTT. It specifies CASSPGTSGAWGTGELFF.